Detailed here is one T cell receptor (beta chain). This record comes from a study of blood T cell repertoires in COVID-19. Across the whole study: There were acute and convalescent COVID-19 samples, and they came from the United States, Italy and Spain. PBMCs, B-cell-depleted T cells, or T cells provided the cDNA or gDNA that made up the material.

This CDR3 comprises 16 residues. V shed 4 bases and J 5 bases; nucleotides not matched to a gene: 9. The germline CDR1 and CDR2 sequences are LNHDA and SQIVND (reference sequence). Original processing methods: Reference gene primers were amplified, and this amplification served to estimate nucleated cell counts. Profiling relied on immunoSEQ multiplex PCR, and the TCRdb table lists in-frame clones only, not all of them. V and J calls and clone size follow that table, whereas D and trimming were derived from the DNA. Among more than 200,000 clones, around 84% were seen once, and the ten largest hold roughly 5.7%.

This sequence originates from a man older than 75 with acute or convalescent COVID-19. The chain combines TRBV19 with TRBJ2-3, with TRBD2 matching 10 bases. The sample consisted of peripheral blood. CDR3 sequence: CASSKDLSGRRDTQYF. The CDR3 DNA is TGTGCCAGTAGTAAGGATCTTAGCGGGAGGCGAGATACGCAGTATTTT.